The 21 T cell receptor beta chains presented below share a single source sample, sequenced in a study of blood T cells in healthy people across ages. It was with a sample-barcoded 5' primer and a J-beta primer mix that a second PCR of roughly 6 to 12 cycles was run. TCRdb independently ran MiXCR on the 5' RACE reads; one entry per CDR3 protein. The sample carries 800,000 or so distinct CDR3 sequences, roughly 60% recorded once. Sequenced sample: blood. These receptor sequences come from a man between 25 and 39 years old in good health.

This clonotype was observed a few times. This chain uses TRBV7-9 with TRBJ1-2; D remains ambiguous. Per germline, CDR1 SEHNR and CDR2 FQNEAQ (reference sequence). CDR3 length: 13 amino acids. V lost 2 bases to trimming and J lost 0 bases, with 4 bases between them. The CDR3 loop is CASSLTTNYGYTF. The CDR3 DNA is TGTGCCAGCAGCTTAACTACTAACTATGGCTACACCTTC.

This clonotype was counted between two and nine times. The chain links TRBV29-1 to TRBJ2-7; 7 bases map to TRBD1. V trimming: 3 bases; J trimming: 6 bases; junction bases outside the gene matches: 11. Germline CDR1 and CDR2: SQVTM and ANQGSEA. This CDR3 comprises 14 residues. DNA for the CDR3: TGCAGCGTTGAGGAAACAGGGGCCCCTAGCGAGCAGTACTTC. It translates to CSVEETGAPSEQYF.

This clonotype was detected ten times or more. The chain uses TRBV7-9 and TRBJ2-1; tentatively, D is TRBD1 or TRBD2 (6 bases each). Germline V gene sequence: CDR1 SEHNR, CDR2 FQNEAQ (reference sequence). The CDR3 covers 14 residues. The V end lost 4 bases, the J end lost 2 bases, and 9 bases lay between the germline ends. Here the CDR3 DNA reads TGTGCCAGCAGCTCCGGGGGCCCCTACAATGAGCAGTTCTTC. Its protein product is CASSSGGPYNEQFF.

This clonotype was observed many times. The rearrangement uses TRBV12-3 or TRBV12-4 and TRBJ2-1; no firm D call. V was trimmed by 9 bases and J by 6 bases, leaving 9 bases between them. The CDR3 totals 11 residues. This chain's CDR3 is CASSGVNEQFF. As DNA, the CDR3 is TGTGCCAGTAGTGGGGTCAATGAGCAGTTCTTC.

The count of this clonotype is one. The V gene is TRBV9, the J gene TRBJ2-1; tentative D call: TRBD1 (5 bases). This CDR3 is built from 15 residues. Germline-derived CDR1 and CDR2 are SGDLS and YYNGEE. Trimming cost V 4 bases and J 0 bases, with 11 bases left between them. The CDR3 DNA sequence: TGTGCCAGCAGCCCACAGGCCAACTCCTACAATGAGCAGTTCTTC. Its translation is CASSPQANSYNEQFF.

The chain has TRBV11-2 and TRBJ1-5; tentatively, D is TRBD1 (5 bases). The CDR3 extends over 16 amino acids. V shed 1 base and J shed 3 bases, with 13 bases lying between them. The germline CDR1 and CDR2 sequences are SGHAT and FQNNGV. The CDR3 reads CASSLGPQGNNQPQHF. The CDR3 bases are TGTGCCAGCAGCTTAGGTCCTCAGGGAAACAATCAGCCCCAGCATTTT. Supplemented by reference TRBV11-2 and TRBJ1-5, the full variable domain reads EAGVAQSPRYKIIEKRQSVAFWCNPISGHATLYWYQQILGQGPKLLIQFQNNGVVDDSQLPKDRFSAERLKGVDSTLKIQPAKLEDSAVYLCASSLGPQGNNQPQHFGDGTRLSIL.

This clonotype was counted only a few times. The V call is TRBV6-1, the J call TRBJ2-6, with D possibly matching TRBD1 (6 bases). Germline V gene data show CDR1 as MNHNS and CDR2 as SASEGT. V was trimmed by 0 bases and J by 0 bases, leaving 9 bases between them. The CDR3 runs to 17 residues. Written as DNA, the CDR3 is TGTGCCAGCAGTGAAGCCCTCAGGGGCTCTGGGGCCAACGTCCTGACTTTC. Its protein is CASSEALRGSGANVLTF.

The chain uses TRBV14 and TRBJ2-4; no clear D. The DNA matches TRBJ2-7 better at its end, which makes the J call doubtful. Germline-derived CDR1 and CDR2 are SGHDN and FVKESK. The CDR3 loop spans 15 amino acids. The CDR3 DNA reads as TGTGCCAGCAGCCAAGGACAATTGAGGATCTACGAGCAGTACTTC. Its translation: CASSQGQLRIYEQYF.

This chain connects TRBV12-3 or TRBV12-4 to TRBJ1-1; a possible D gene is TRBD1 (5 bases). This CDR3 is built from 14 residues. Trimming stripped 3 bases from V and 0 bases from J, with 8 bases between. CDR3 sequence (DNA): TGTGCCAGCAGTTTCGAGGACATGAACACTGAAGCTTTCTTT. It translates to CASSFEDMNTEAFF.

This clonotype has only a few counts. The CDR3 sequence is CASSRDTEQFF. CDR3 DNA: TGTGCCAGCAGCCGGGACACTGAGCAGTTCTTC. This chain connects TRBV7-9 to TRBJ2-1; D perhaps matches TRBD1 (6 bases). Trimming took 5 bases from V and 9 from J, leaving 8 bases between them. Germline loops: CDR1 SEHNR, CDR2 FQNEAQ (reference sequence). The CDR3 is 11 amino acids.

V is TRBV10-3 and J is TRBJ2-1; TRBD2 aligns across 9 bases. The V and J ends lost 4 bases and 0 bases, in that order; junction bases with no gene match: 7. CDR1 is ENHRY and CDR2 is SYGVKD in the germline V gene. The CDR3 is made up of 17 amino acids. The CDR3 protein is CAISGGSGGGSYNEQFF. In DNA, the CDR3 is TGTGCCATCAGTGGGGGTAGCGGGGGAGGCTCCTACAATGAGCAGTTCTTC.

V usage is TRBV10-3 and J usage is TRBJ2-7; 10 positions agree with TRBD2. With V trimmed by 2 bases and J by 3 bases, 4 bases remained unmatched. Germline V gene data show CDR1 as ENHRY and CDR2 as SYGVKD. CDR3 length: 15 amino acids. The CDR3 is CAISETSGVFYEQYF. CDR3 nucleotides: TGTGCCATCAGTGAGACTAGCGGGGTATTCTACGAGCAGTACTTC.

This chain connects TRBV29-1 to TRBJ2-1, with D unclear. The CDR3 is 13 amino acids. Germline values: CDR1 SQVTM, CDR2 ANQGSEA. The V end was cut by 2 bases, the J end by 5 bases, with 10 bases between. The CDR3 sequence is CSVEKYRNNEQFF. The CDR3, as DNA: TGCAGCGTTGAAAAGTACCGGAACAATGAGCAGTTCTTC.

This clonotype has just one count. The chain links TRBV4-1 to TRBJ2-3; 7 bases are a match to TRBD2. Trimming removed 3 bases from V and 6 bases from J; junction bases left unmatched: 6. The V gene's germline CDR1 is MGHRA and CDR2 YSYEKL. This CDR3 has 14 amino acids. CDR3 DNA: TGCGCCAGCAGCCAGGAAACTAGCGCGGATACGCAGTATTTT. This codes for CASSQETSADTQYF.

The chain recombines TRBV7-2 with TRBJ2-5; 9 bases fit TRBD1. Germline V lookup: CDR1 SGHTA, CDR2 FQGNSA. Unmatched junction bases numbered 9, after V lost 5 bases and J lost 5 bases. This CDR3 region has 15 residues. CDR3 sequence reads: CASSVRDREWETQYF. CDR3 in DNA: TGTGCCAGCAGCGTCCGGGACAGGGAGTGGGAGACCCAGTACTTC.

About this clonotype itself: An end of the junction differs from the germline gene, which may be a read error. The chain combines TRBV7-9 with TRBJ1-2, with 7 positions matching TRBD1. The CDR3 extends over 12 amino acids. Germline lookup yields CDR1 SEHNR and CDR2 FQNEAQ (reference sequence). The DNA for the CDR3 is TGTGCCGACGGGACAGTGAACTCTGGCTACACCTTC. Its protein product is CADGTVNSGYTF. Filled out from reference TRBV7-9 and TRBJ1-2, the complete variable domain reads DTGVSQNPRHKITKRGQNVTFRCDPISEHNRLYWYRQTLGQGPEFLTYFQNEAQLEKSRLLSDRFSAERPKGSFSTLEIQRTEQGDSAMYLCADGTVNSGYTFGSGTRLTVV.

V and J are TRBV10-3 and TRBJ1-1; D not certain. Germline assignment: CDR1 ENHRY and CDR2 SYGVKD. Deletions cut 3 bases from V and 0 bases from J, with 11 bases between. This CDR3 has 15 residues. The CDR3: CAISDPGLLNTEAFF. CDR3 DNA sequence: TGTGCCATCAGTGATCCCGGACTCTTGAACACTGAAGCTTTCTTT.

V gene TRBV10-3 combines with J gene TRBJ2-7; TRBD1 matches at 9 bases. The length of the CDR3 is 12 residues. Trimming removed 6 bases from V and 5 bases from J; junction bases left unmatched: 2. Germline CDR1 is ENHRY and CDR2 is SYGVKD. The chain's CDR3 is CAIRTGGDEQYF. The CDR3 bases are TGTGCCATCAGGACAGGGGGGGACGAGCAGTACTTC.

This clonotype was counted once. The chain carries TRBV12-3 or TRBV12-4 and TRBJ2-3; 7 bases are shared with TRBD1. The CDR3 consists of 14 residues. V shed 9 bases and J 6 bases; nucleotides not matched to a gene: 12. The CDR3 DNA sequence: TGTGCCAGTTCGTTAGGGGGCTTCAGGGATACGCAGTATTTT. This sequence encodes CASSLGGFRDTQYF.

The rearrangement joins TRBV28 to TRBJ2-7; TRBD1 agrees at 7 bases. V lost 6 bases, J lost 3 bases, and 5 bases stayed unmatched. Germline loops: CDR1 MDHEN, CDR2 SYDVKM. This CDR3 region has 13 residues. CDR3 in DNA: TGTGCCAGCAGAGAGGGACAGCTCTACGAGCAGTACTTC. As protein: CASREGQLYEQYF.

Comment on this clonotype: A much larger clone is a single base away; this may be a read error. In nucleotides, the CDR3 is TGCGCCAGCAGCCGGACTGTGAGGGAGGCAACCTATGAGCAGTTCTTC. This gives the protein CASSRTVREATYEQFF. The chain has TRBV4-3 and TRBJ2-1; D might be TRBD2 (6 bases). The CDR3 consists of 16 residues. Per the germline V gene, CDR1 is LGHNA and CDR2 is YSLEER. V was clipped by 4 bases and J by 8 bases, with 21 bases between them.